The sequence of this T cell receptor (beta chain) was determined in a study of cytomegalovirus exposure and HLA in healthy donors (dated by TCRdb to about 2017). Regarding the complete study: An earlier analysis of approximately 590 of the donors reported more than 250 Gb of sequence data and 117 million unique TCR beta sequences from 190 million or so T cells. All discovery cohort repertoires had been generated using a single sequencing platform. An early release that covered some 640 HLA-typed donors contained around 300 gigabases of sequencing data and tens of millions of unique TCR sequences. An earlier analysis of approximately 580 of the donors used high-throughput TCR beta sequencing to judge whether each TCR beta V gene segment behaved as functional or pseudogenic. Among the roughly 370 genotyped donors, approximately 77% belonged to the genetic ancestry cluster associated with self-reported Caucasian donors. The study aimed to test whether signatures of past pathogen exposure could be identified by cataloging public T cell receptors. In the later analysis, no new phenotypic data were used to find candidate immune exposures; instead, reliance was placed on TCR beta sequences and their occurrence across donors. On average, about 200,000 unique TCR beta nucleotide sequences were sequenced per donor among about 400 genotyped donors of the cohort, with 15% to 20% of those sequences being non-productive. Besides the first cohort of around 670 subjects, a separate validation cohort made up of some 110 different subjects was used. Typing coverage differed by locus: A, B, C, DRB1 and DQB1 were typed in about 620-630 donors, DQA1 in about 510, DPA1 in around 600, and DPB1 in just under 480. Roughly 5 DR-DQ haplotypes were handled as single units for association and clustering, since linkage in the cohort was strong. A later analysis re-examined previously published TCR beta repertoires from around 670 donors and added high-resolution HLA genotyping to investigate patterns of TCR occurrence. Alongside the repertoire data, information on donor age, sex, ethnicity and CMV serostatus was compiled. The T cell repertoires of roughly 660 subjects were profiled by immunosequencing and related to cytomegalovirus serostatus. A later genetic analysis used genome-wide SNP genotypes for about 60% of the roughly 670 donors, treating that subset as a discovery cohort. To predict cytomegalovirus infection status, the study brought together high-throughput TCR immunosequencing, statistical association of individual TCRs with disease status, and machine learning. HLA typing covered class I and class II loci at four-digit resolution. What the study reported, not specific to this receptor: Most CMV-associated TCR beta chains appeared to be HLA-restricted in a later analysis, and the HLA associations seemed to be driven largely by CMV exposure. V-gene and J-gene trimming of TCR beta chains was associated with a missense DCLRE1C variant in a later genetic analysis, and the association was replicated in an independent cohort. In an earlier analysis of 587 of the donors, most TCR beta V segments were observed in productive rearrangements about 87% or about 30% of the time, broadly matching IMGT annotations. When HLA alleles, especially DR and DQ, strongly co-occurred, TCR associations were difficult to assign to individual alleles. A later analysis reported that several top co-occurrence clusters appeared linked to parvovirus B19, influenza, CMV and Epstein-Barr virus. In a later analysis, 15,000 to 20,000 TCR beta sequences were associated with specific HLA alleles at a false discovery rate of 0.05. Presence/absence analyses assumed roughly uniform sequencing depth across donors, an assumption that may not hold. In a later analysis, the rate of TCR association differed among HLA loci, with DRB1 alleles having the most associated TCRs and HLA-C alleles having the fewest. Correlated functional status among segregating V segments might reflect linkage disequilibrium, but an unknown experimental factor could not be ruled out. In a later genetic analysis, fewer N-insertions in productive TCRs were reported among donors in an Asian-associated ancestry cluster than the approximately 630-donor mean. In this cohort, only TCR beta chains were sequenced, and detectable features were limited by the absence of alpha or paired-chain data. HLA typing was unavailable for some donors at each locus, so association tests used only the typed subset. In a later analysis, HLA-associated TCR beta chains were found to be more clonally expanded and to have lower generation probabilities than equally common non-associated chains. Some IMGT-functional V segments, including TRBV6-2 and TRBV6-3, could not be distinguished by the 87-base-pair reads and were therefore excluded. In both the original and validation cohorts, the classifier was reported to diagnose cytomegalovirus status with high specificity and sensitivity. The study gave a list of about 170 TCR beta chains associated with cytomegalovirus. A further reported finding was that TCR beta sequences accurately predicted the HLA-A and HLA-B alleles for most subjects in the first cohort. CMV serostatus was the only immune exposure information available for the cohort. A few of the identified cytomegalovirus-associated TCR beta chains were confirmed in vitro to be specific for cytomegalovirus antigens. The authors suggested that the approach could potentially be extended to other disease states and immunological phenotypes. While some public TCRs were present in many individuals, most TCR sequences turned up only very rarely across donors. Because counts were too low, seventeen rarely observed V segments, including chromosome 9 orphons, were excluded from the earlier analysis of roughly 580 of the donors. A group of highly shared sequence variants was considered likely to be a technical artifact of the sequencing pipeline.

The method was the immunoSEQ multiplex PCR assay. For the multiplex PCR, a mixture combining 60 forward primers for TCR Vbeta segments and 13 reverse primers for TCR Jbeta segments was used. A multiplex PCR assay on genomic DNA amplified the CDR3 region of rearranged TCR beta genes. The amplified TCR beta libraries were sequenced on the Illumina HiSeq System as 87-base-pair reads. On the study's bioinformatics: In a later analysis, tens of millions of unique TCR beta chains were counted across the roughly 700 repertoires, and around 10 million of these chains were shared by at least two donors. Raw reads were error-corrected and collapsed into unique sequences by a nearest-neighbor algorithm in which closely related sequences were merged to remove PCR and sequencing errors. To assign V, D and J gene segments, CDR3 sequences were aligned to IMGT reference sequences. Each retained sequence needed at least a six-nucleotide match to both a V gene segment and a J gene segment. Rearrangements were called productive when the CDR3 lacked stop codons and stayed in frame with V and J; all others were non-productive. Following IMGT convention, CDR3 was defined as the stretch from the second conserved V-encoded cysteine to the conserved J-encoded phenylalanine. The earlier analysis of fewer than 700 of the donors excluded sequences that lacked an unambiguous match to a single V gene segment. In an earlier analysis of 587 of the donors, a V segment was called functional when productive rearrangements were above 56.7%, and segregating when the standard deviation between donors exceeded 5%. A statistical classification framework was developed to diagnose cytomegalovirus status using the catalog of TCR beta chain sequences. In a later analysis, TCR nucleotide sequences were compared against IMGT/GENE-DB human TR gene sequences so that V and J genes could be assigned. A later analysis assigned CDR3 sequences and most-parsimonious VDJ recombination scenarios with the TCRdist pipeline. In a later analysis, every TCR beta chain was defined by the combination of its CDR3 amino acid sequence and its V-gene family, and reads without a unique V-gene family were dropped. As a way to deal with suspected cross-contamination and a sequencing artifact, a later analysis dropped 450 to 600 nucleotide sequences that were highly shared and had low generation probability. A later analysis calculated a clonal expansion index for each public chain from normalized within-repertoire ranks of inferred template counts. A later analysis computed generation probabilities with a VDJ recombination model fitted to out-of-frame rearrangements, and checked the results against IGoR. Hypergeometric tests were used in a later analysis to score TCR-TCR, TCR-HLA and TCR-CMV co-occurrence, with a repertoire-size bias correction applied to the TCR pairs. In a later analysis, false discovery rates were estimated by permuting HLA or CMV assignments 20 times. A later analysis grouped co-occurring TCRs with DBSCAN, adding TCRdist sequence similarity when clustering within HLA-allele-positive subsets. Repertoires with fewer than 30,000 or more than 120,000 public chains were left out of co-occurrence clustering, as were several repertoires with anomalous nucleotide sharing. TCRdb stores this immuneACCESS table with in-frame sequences only. Part of the clones is absent; in the studies checked, under half of the shortfall reflects unresolved V genes, and no reason is known for the rest. The D gene and trimming were derived from the DNA, and the V and J assignments and clone size from that table. This sample holds around 130,000 clones; roughly 82% were observed only once. About 11% of the sample comes from the top ten.

The cohort comprised some 680 healthy bone marrow donors. All cohort members were sampled while nominally healthy, although unrecorded immune exposures were likely present. The donor was CMV seropositive and belonged to the group of 270 or so seropositive cohort members. A peripheral blood sample was provided by each donor, and peripheral blood mononuclear cells were used for TCR beta sequencing. Genomic DNA was extracted from the blood cell samples with the Qiagen DNeasy Blood Extraction Kit. V has 6 bases trimmed and J has 5 bases trimmed; junction bases matching no gene number 12. The germline V gene supplies CDR1 SGHDN and CDR2 FVKESK. The CDR3 covers 15 residues, taking in both the cysteine and the phenylalanine. Only the CDR3 portion is preserved as DNA: 45 bases, with reading frame beginning at the first base. In regard to this clone: The specificity of this receptor is unknown. No base qualities exist here, and no much larger clone lies one base off it.

Recombination connected TRBV14 to TRBJ1-1, with 7 central nucleotides matching TRBD1. The clonotype was recovered from a male donor in good health and CMV-seropositive. The sample comprised PBMCs. The CDR3 is CASRPLTGEWTEAFF. The sequenced DNA: TGTGCCAGCAGACCACTTACAGGGGAATGGACTGAAGCTTTCTTT.